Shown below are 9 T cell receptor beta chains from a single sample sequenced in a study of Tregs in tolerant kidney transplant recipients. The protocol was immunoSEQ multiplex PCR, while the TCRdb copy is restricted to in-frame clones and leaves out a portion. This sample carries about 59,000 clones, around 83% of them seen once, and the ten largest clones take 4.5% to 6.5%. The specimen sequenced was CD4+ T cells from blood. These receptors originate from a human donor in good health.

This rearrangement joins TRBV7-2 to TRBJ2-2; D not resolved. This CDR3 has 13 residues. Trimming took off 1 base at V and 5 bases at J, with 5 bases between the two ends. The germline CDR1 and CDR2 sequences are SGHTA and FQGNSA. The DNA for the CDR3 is TGTGCCAGCAGCTTAGTCAAAACCGGGGAGCTGTTTTTT. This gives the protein CASSLVKTGELFF.

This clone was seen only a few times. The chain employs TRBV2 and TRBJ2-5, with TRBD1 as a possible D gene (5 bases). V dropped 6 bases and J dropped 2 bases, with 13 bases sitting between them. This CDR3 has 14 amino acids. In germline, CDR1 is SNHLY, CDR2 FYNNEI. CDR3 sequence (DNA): TGTGCCAGCAGGAAGGGGCGACAGCAAGAGACCCAGTACTTC. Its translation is CASRKGRQQETQYF.

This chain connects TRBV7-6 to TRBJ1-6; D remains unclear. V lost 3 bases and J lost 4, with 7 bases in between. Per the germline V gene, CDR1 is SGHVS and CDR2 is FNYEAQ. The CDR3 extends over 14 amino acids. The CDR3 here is CASSLGSYNSPLHF. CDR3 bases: TGTGCCAGCAGCTTGGGATCTTATAATTCACCCCTCCACTTT.

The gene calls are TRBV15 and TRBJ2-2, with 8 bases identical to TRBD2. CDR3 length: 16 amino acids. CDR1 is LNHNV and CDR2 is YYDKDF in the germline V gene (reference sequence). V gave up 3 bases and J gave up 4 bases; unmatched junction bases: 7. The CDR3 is CATSSPGRALTGELFF. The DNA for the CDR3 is TGTGCCACCAGCAGTCCCGGGAGGGCTCTCACCGGGGAGCTGTTTTTT.

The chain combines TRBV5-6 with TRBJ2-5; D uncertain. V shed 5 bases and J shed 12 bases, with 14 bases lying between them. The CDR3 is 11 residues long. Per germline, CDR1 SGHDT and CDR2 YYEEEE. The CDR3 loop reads CASSSRTVKYF. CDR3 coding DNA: TGTGCCAGCAGTTCTCGGACGGTAAAGTACTTC.

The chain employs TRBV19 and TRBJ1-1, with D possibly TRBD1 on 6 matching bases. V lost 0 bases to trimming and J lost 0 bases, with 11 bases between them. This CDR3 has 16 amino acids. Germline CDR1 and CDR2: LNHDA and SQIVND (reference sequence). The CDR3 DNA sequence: TGTGCCAGTAGTATAGATCGGACAGCGATGAACACTGAAGCTTTCTTT. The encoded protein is CASSIDRTAMNTEAFF.

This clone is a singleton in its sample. CDR3 region: CASSWGGLLGTPDTQYF. For the CDR3, the DNA is TGCGCCAGCAGCTGGGGTGGGCTCCTAGGAACCCCAGATACGCAGTATTTT. This sequence joins TRBV5-1 and TRBJ2-3, with D unresolved. V lost 3 bases and J 4 bases, leaving 21 bases between the germline ends. The CDR3 has 17 amino acids. The V gene's germline CDR1 is SGHRS and CDR2 YFSETQ.

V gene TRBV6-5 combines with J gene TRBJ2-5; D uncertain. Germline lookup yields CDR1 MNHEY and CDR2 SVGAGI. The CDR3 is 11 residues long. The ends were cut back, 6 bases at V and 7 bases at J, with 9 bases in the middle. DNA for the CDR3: TGTGCCAGCAGGGATCACGCGACCCAGTACTTC. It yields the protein CASRDHATQYF.

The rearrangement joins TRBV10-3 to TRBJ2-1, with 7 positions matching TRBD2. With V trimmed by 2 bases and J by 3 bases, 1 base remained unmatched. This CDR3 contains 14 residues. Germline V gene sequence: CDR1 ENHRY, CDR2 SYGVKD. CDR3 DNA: TGTGCCATCAGTGAGGCGGGAGACTACAATGAGCAGTTCTTC. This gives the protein CAISEAGDYNEQFF.